This T cell receptor beta chain was identified in a study of blood T cell repertoires in COVID-19. This clone was detected once. Germline V gene lookup returns CDR1 SGHTA and CDR2 FQGNSA. The CDR3 is 15 amino acids. V was cut by 3 bases and J by 0 bases, with 11 bases left in between. Those enrolled in Seattle joined during active infection and were followed longitudinally afterward. Sequencing was performed with immunoSEQ multiplex PCR; in TCRdb, only in-frame clones are kept and a portion is missing. The repertoire holds about 340,000 clones, 85% to 90% seen once, with roughly 6.6% in the top ten. This sequence originates from a woman in her 70s with COVID-19, enrolled during active disease. Sequences were obtained from peripheral blood. The chain has TRBV7-2 and TRBJ1-2; tentative D call: TRBD1 (5 bases). In DNA, the CDR3 is TGTGCCAGCAGCTTGGGGGGGACGACTAACTATGGCTACACCTTC. Translating it yields CASSLGGTTNYGYTF.